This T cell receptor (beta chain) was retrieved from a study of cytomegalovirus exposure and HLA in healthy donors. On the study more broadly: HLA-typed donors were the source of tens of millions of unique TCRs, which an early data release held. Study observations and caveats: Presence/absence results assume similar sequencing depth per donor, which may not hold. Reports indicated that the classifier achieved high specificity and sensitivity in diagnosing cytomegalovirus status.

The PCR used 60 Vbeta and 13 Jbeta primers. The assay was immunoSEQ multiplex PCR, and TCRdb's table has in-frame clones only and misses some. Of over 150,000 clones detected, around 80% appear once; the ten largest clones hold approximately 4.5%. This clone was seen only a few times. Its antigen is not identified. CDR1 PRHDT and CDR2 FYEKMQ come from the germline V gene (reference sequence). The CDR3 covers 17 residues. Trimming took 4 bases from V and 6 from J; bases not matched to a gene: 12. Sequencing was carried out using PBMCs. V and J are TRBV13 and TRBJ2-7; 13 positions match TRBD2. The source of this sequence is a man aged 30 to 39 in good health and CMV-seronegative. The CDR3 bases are TGTGCCAGCAGCTCCAGGACTAGCGGGAGTCTCGCGCTCGAGCAGTACTTC. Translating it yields CASSSRTSGSLALEQYF.